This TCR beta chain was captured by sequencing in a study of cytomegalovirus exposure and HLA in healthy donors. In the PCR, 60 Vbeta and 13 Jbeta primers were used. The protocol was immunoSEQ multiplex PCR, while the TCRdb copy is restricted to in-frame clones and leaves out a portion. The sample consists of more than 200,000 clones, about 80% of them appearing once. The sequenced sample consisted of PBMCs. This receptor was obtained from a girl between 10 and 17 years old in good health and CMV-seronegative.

CDR3 sequence reads: CASSEEGTGGEQFF. The CDR3 region has the DNA TGTGCCAGCAGTGAAGAGGGGACAGGGGGTGAGCAGTTCTTC. This chain joins TRBV6-1 and TRBJ2-1; 11 bases agree with TRBD1. The CDR3 consists of 14 residues. Germline CDR1 is MNHNS and CDR2 is SASEGT. V shed 1 base and J 9 bases; nucleotides not matched to a gene: 2.